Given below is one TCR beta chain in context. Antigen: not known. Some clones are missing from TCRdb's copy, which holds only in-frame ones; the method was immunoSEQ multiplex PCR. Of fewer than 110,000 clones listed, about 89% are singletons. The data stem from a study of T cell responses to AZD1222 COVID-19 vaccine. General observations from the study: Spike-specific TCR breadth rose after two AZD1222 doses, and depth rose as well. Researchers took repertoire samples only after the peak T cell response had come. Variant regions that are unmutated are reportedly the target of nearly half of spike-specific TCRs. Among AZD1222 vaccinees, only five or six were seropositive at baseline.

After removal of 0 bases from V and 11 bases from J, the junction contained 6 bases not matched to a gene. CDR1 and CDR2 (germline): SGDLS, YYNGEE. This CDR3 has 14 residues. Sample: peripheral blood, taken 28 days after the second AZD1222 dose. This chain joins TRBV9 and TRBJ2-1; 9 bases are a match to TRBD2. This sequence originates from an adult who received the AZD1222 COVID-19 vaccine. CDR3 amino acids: CASSVADSGSKQFF. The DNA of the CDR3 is TGTGCCAGCAGCGTAGCTGATAGCGGGAGTAAGCAGTTCTTC.